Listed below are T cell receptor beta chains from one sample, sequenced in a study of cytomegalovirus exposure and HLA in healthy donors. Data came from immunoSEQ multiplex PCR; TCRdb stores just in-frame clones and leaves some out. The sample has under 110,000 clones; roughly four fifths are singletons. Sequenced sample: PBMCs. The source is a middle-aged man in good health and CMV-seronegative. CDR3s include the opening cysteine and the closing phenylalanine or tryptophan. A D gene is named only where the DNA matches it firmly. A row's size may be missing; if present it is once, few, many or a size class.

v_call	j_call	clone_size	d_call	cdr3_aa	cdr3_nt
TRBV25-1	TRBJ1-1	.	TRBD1	CASSEFQGTGINTEAFF	TGTGCCAGCAGTGAATTTCAAGGGACAGGGATTAACACTGAAGCTTTCTTT
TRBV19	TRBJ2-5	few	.	CASSTGWGLQETQYF	TGTGCCAGTAGCACGGGGTGGGGATTGCAAGAGACCCAGTACTTC
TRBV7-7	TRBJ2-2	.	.	CASSLAQLSGEAGELFF	TGTGCCAGCAGCTTAGCGCAGTTGTCAGGGGAAGCCGGGGAGCTGTTTTTT
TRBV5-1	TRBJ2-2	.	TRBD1	CASSVDRGAGELFF	TGCGCCAGCAGCGTGGACAGGGGGGCCGGGGAGCTGTTTTTT
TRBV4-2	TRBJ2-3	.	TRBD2	CASSQLAGGADTQYF	TGTGCCAGCAGCCAATTAGCGGGAGGGGCAGATACGCAGTATTTT
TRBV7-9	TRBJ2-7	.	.	CASSSGISSYEQYF	TGTGCCAGCAGCTCAGGGATTAGCTCCTACGAGCAGTACTTC
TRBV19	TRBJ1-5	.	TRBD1	CASSLGTGRGNQPQHF	TGTGCCAGTAGTCTCGGGACAGGGAGAGGGAATCAGCCCCAGCATTTT
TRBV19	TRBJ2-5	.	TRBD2	CASTKTSGGETQYF	TGTGCCAGTACCAAGACTAGCGGGGGGGAGACCCAGTACTTC
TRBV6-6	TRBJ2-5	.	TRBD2	CASSYMAGGQETQYF	TGTGCCAGCAGTTACATGGCGGGGGGCCAAGAGACCCAGTACTTC
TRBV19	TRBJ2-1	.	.	CASSIPGTYNEQFF	TGTGCCAGTAGTATCCCGGGGACCTACAATGAGCAGTTCTTC
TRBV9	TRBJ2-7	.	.	CASSVEAGLNEQYF	TGTGCCAGCAGCGTAGAGGCGGGGTTGAACGAGCAGTACTTC
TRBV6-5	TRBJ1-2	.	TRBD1	CASSSTGRGPSGYTF	TGTGCCAGCAGTTCAACAGGCAGGGGGCCTTCTGGCTACACCTTC
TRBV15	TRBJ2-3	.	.	CATSQQGGDTQYF	TGTGCCACCAGTCAGCAAGGGGGAGATACGCAGTATTTT
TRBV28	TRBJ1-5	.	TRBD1	CASSFQSYGQGSNQPQHF	TGTGCCAGCAGTTTCCAATCCTATGGACAGGGTAGCAATCAGCCCCAGCATTTT
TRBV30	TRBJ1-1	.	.	CAWSATKGLSPTEAFF	TGTGCCTGGAGTGCTACAAAGGGACTCAGCCCCACTGAAGCTTTCTTT
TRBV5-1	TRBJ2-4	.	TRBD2	CASSLIASGGAVAKNIQYF	TGCGCCAGCAGCTTGATCGCTAGCGGGGGGGCGGTAGCCAAAAACATTCAGTACTTC
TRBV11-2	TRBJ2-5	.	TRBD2	CASSSEGVGGETQYF	TGTGCCAGCAGCTCGGAGGGAGTCGGGGGGGAGACCCAGTACTTC
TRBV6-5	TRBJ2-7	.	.	CASRSPTDAIEYF	TGTGCCAGCAGATCCCCGACAGACGCAATTGAGTACTTC
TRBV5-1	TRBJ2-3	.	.	CASVRRGGSSTDTQYF	TGCGCCAGTGTGAGGAGGGGCGGATCTAGCACAGATACGCAGTATTTT
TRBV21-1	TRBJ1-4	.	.	CASSKDGTGEWDEKLFF	TGTGCCAGCAGCAAAGATGGGACAGGGGAGTGGGACGAAAAACTGTTTTTT
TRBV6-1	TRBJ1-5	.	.	CASLTAYNQPQHF	TGTGCCAGCTTAACAGCTTACAATCAGCCCCAGCATTTT
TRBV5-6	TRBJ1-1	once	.	CASSLAMGSMNTEAFF	TGTGCCAGCAGCTTGGCGATGGGGAGCATGAACACTGAAGCTTTCTTT
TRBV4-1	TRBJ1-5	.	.	CASSQEAILSEPQHF	TGCGCCAGCAGCCAAGAAGCGATTCTGAGCGAGCCCCAGCATTTT
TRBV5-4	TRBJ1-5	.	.	CASHSGGGNQPQHF	TGTGCCAGTCACTCCGGGGGGGGCAATCAGCCCCAGCATTTT